This T cell receptor beta chain came from a study of T cells in Graves' hyperthyroidism and ophthalmopathy. Study-level findings and limits: Ophthalmopathy onset followed model prediction by a median approximately seven months. Most thyroid-expanded clonotypes above 0.001 were also found in blood.

Comments on this clonotype: The antigen is undetermined.

Amplification of TCR beta CDR3 regions was performed using RNA transcripts as template. During a first-round RT-PCR of the TCR CDR3, the HTBI primer set was used. TCRdb passed the multiplex PCR reads through MiXCR, listing each CDR3 protein once. Among a few hundred thousand distinct CDR3 sequences listed, roughly 50% were seen once. Unmatched junction bases numbered 3, after V lost 1 base and J lost 4 bases. The CDR3 is made up of 15 amino acids. Germline lookup yields CDR1 SGHTA and CDR2 FQGNSA. Exclusion of patients followed from uncontrolled infection, other autoimmune disease, pregnancy or lactation. Diagnoses were established using clinical symptoms, serum thyroxine and TRAb, thyroid ultrasound and orbital computed tomography.

J is TRBJ1-5 and V is TRBV7-2; 8 nucleotides line up with TRBD1. Material: peripheral blood or thyroid tissue (not recorded which). The clonotype comes from an adult woman with Graves' disease, either hyperthyroidism or ophthalmopathy (not recorded which). CDR3 coding DNA: TGTGCCAGCAGCTTAGGGGGACAGGCTAATCAGCCCCAGCATTTT. Protein: CASSLGGQANQPQHF.